A single sample is the source of the 28 T cell receptor beta chains below, sequenced in a study of blood T cells in healthy people across ages. Alongside a J-beta primer mix, a sample-barcoded 5' primer served in a second PCR lasting about 6 to 11 cycles. TCRdb independently ran MiXCR on the 5' RACE reads; one entry per CDR3 protein. The repertoire holds around 620,000 distinct CDR3 sequences, 25% to 30% seen once, with approximately 18% in the top ten. The sample comprised blood. Receptor source: a woman in her 70s in good health.

This clonotype was seen many times. The rearrangement joins TRBV12-3 or TRBV12-4 to TRBJ2-3, with 14 bases identical to TRBD2. Trimming took 5 bases from V and 5 from J; bases not matched to a gene: 9. This CDR3 has 17 amino acids. The CDR3 DNA reads TGTGCCAGCAGTCCTCCGACTAGCGGGGGGGCTGGAGATACGCAGTATTTT. The encoded protein is CASSPPTSGGAGDTQYF.

The chain has TRBV5-5 and TRBJ1-6, with D unresolved. Trimming shortened V by 1 base and J by 11 bases, and 10 bases separated the two germline ends. CDR3 length: 13 residues. Germline V CDR1 and CDR2: SGHKS, YYEKEE (reference sequence). The CDR3 nucleotides are TGTGCCAGCAGCTTGTTGGACTTTCCACCCCTCCACTTT. It codes for CASSLLDFPPLHF.

This clonotype was counted between two and nine times. J is TRBJ1-1 and V is TRBV18; no firm D call. With 5 bases removed from V and 4 bases from J, the gap between germline ends came to 20 bases. CDR1 KGHSH and CDR2 LQKENI come from the germline V gene. This CDR3 contains 16 residues. The CDR3 sequence: CASSSTNTFSGTEAFF. The CDR3 bases are TGTGCCAGCTCATCAACGAACACCTTTTCGGGCACTGAAGCTTTCTTT.

This clonotype appeared a few times. The genes are TRBV5-8 and TRBJ2-1, with 7 bases fitting TRBD1. The CDR3 loop spans 15 amino acids. V shed 0 bases, J shed 8 bases, and the junction held 8 bases outside the gene matches. Germline loops: CDR1 SGHTS, CDR2 YDEGEE. CDR3 DNA: TGTGCCAGCAGCTTGGGACAGGGCAATTTACATGAGCAGTTCTTC. Its translation: CASSLGQGNLHEQFF.

This clonotype was picked up a small number of times. V and J are TRBV20-1 and TRBJ1-1; 7 bases line up with TRBD1. V was clipped by 6 bases and J by 11 bases; unmatched bases: 6. Germline CDR1 and CDR2: DFQATT and SNEGSKA (reference sequence). The CDR3 is 10 residues long. The CDR3 DNA sequence: TGCAGTGCGCGGGACAGTGTGGCTTTCTTT. Amino acid sequence: CSARDSVAFF.

This clonotype has only a few counts. The germline gene is not matched at one end of the junction; a read error may be the cause. The chain uses TRBV3-1 and TRBJ2-3; 7 positions agree with TRBD2. The germline V gene has CDR1 LGHDT and CDR2 YNNKEL (reference sequence). There are 15 residues in the CDR3. CDR3 coding DNA: TGTGCCGGCAGCCAAGGTCTAGCGGCCCCAGATACGCAGTATTTT. Protein: CAGSQGLAAPDTQYF.

The chain is built from TRBV20-1 and TRBJ2-1, with 10 bases identical to TRBD2. This CDR3 contains 15 residues. Germline values: CDR1 DFQATT, CDR2 SNEGSKA (reference sequence). Unmatched junction bases numbered 7, after V lost 5 bases and J lost 3 bases. CDR3 in amino acids: CSAFTERGGYNEQFF. The CDR3, as DNA: TGCAGTGCTTTCACCGAGCGGGGGGGCTACAATGAGCAGTTCTTC.

V usage is TRBV15 and J usage is TRBJ1-2; 10 positions agree with TRBD1. Germline CDR1 and CDR2: LNHNV and YYDKDF (reference sequence). The ends lost 1 base at V and 2 bases at J; junction bases unmatched: 7. This CDR3 has 17 amino acids. DNA of the CDR3: TGTGCCACCAGCAGAGTCCCGGGACAGGGGCTCAACTATGGCTACACCTTC. The encoded protein is CATSRVPGQGLNYGYTF.

This chain uses TRBV28 with TRBJ1-2, with a possible D match to TRBD1 (5 bases). The CDR3 has 14 amino acids. CDR1 MDHEN and CDR2 SYDVKM come from the germline V gene. V lost 5 bases and J lost 5, with 15 bases in between. The CDR3 DNA sequence: TGTGCCAGCAGTCGGCCAGGGTCCGCTTATGGCTACACCTTC. Translating gives CASSRPGSAYGYTF.

This rearrangement joins TRBV10-3 to TRBJ1-1; TRBD1 aligns across 7 bases. Losses at the gene ends were 4 bases for V and 2 bases for J; bases not matched to a gene: 4. The germline V gene encodes CDR1 ENHRY and CDR2 SYGVKD. The CDR3 covers 14 residues. In DNA, the CDR3 is TGTGCCATCAGTGGGGAGGGGGCAAACACTGAAGCTTTCTTT. It encodes CAISGEGANTEAFF.

The chain is built from TRBV7-9 and TRBJ2-3; 12 bases map to TRBD2. The CDR3 runs to 16 residues. Germline V gene sequence: CDR1 SEHNR, CDR2 FQNEAQ (reference sequence). The trim removed 5 bases at V and 2 bases at J, leaving 5 bases unmatched. The CDR3 spells CASSTRTSGNTDTQYF. CDR3 DNA: TGTGCCAGCAGCACGAGGACTAGCGGGAACACAGATACGCAGTATTTT.

The chain recombines TRBV29-1 with TRBJ1-1; D call uncertain. The V gene's germline CDR1 is SQVTM and CDR2 ANQGSEA. Trimming removed 6 bases at V and 0 bases at J, with 11 bases between. There are 13 residues in the CDR3. The CDR3 bases are TGCAGCGTCACTCCGGCGATGAACACTGAAGCTTTCTTT. Translation: CSVTPAMNTEAFF. Filled out from reference TRBV29-1 and TRBJ1-1, the complete variable domain reads SAVISQKPSRDICQRGTSLTIQCQVDSQVTMMFWYRQQPGQSLTLIATANQGSEATYESGFVIDKFPISRPNLTFSTLTVSNMSPEDSSIYLCSVTPAMNTEAFFGQGTRLTVV.

In this sample, this clonotype turned up a few times. The chain links TRBV5-1 to TRBJ1-1; D not certain. Germline-derived CDR1 and CDR2 are SGHRS and YFSETQ. The CDR3 is 15 amino acids. With 4 bases removed from V and 5 bases from J, the gap between germline ends came to 18 bases. The CDR3 bases are TGCGCCAGCAGCGTGACGCCCAATCCCAAGACTGAAGCTTTCTTT. Encoded protein: CASSVTPNPKTEAFF.

V is TRBV4-2 and J is TRBJ1-1, with D maybe TRBD1 (5 bases). V was shortened by 10 bases and J by 1 base, with 16 bases between the two germline ends. Per the germline V gene, CDR1 is LGHNA and CDR2 is YNFKEQ. The CDR3 contains 14 residues. The CDR3 bases are TGTGCCACCACGCGATTGGGGGAGAACACTGAAGCTTTCTTT. It yields the protein CATTRLGENTEAFF.

This CDR3 is CASSEGTSGGHFQETQYF. DNA of the CDR3: TGTGCCAGCAGTGAAGGAACTAGCGGGGGGCACTTCCAAGAGACCCAGTACTTC. J is TRBJ2-5 and V is TRBV6-1, with 12 positions matching TRBD2. Germline CDR1 reads MNHNS; CDR2 reads SASEGT. Germline trimming cut 1 base from V and 1 base from J; bases unmatched to any gene: 7. The CDR3 contains 18 residues.

The rearrangement uses TRBV12-3 or TRBV12-4 and TRBJ1-2; D call uncertain. The CDR3 runs 13 residues. Trimming stripped 5 bases from V and 2 bases from J, with 9 bases between. The CDR3 sequence is CASSVSGNYGYTF. CDR3 sequence (DNA): TGTGCCAGCAGTGTATCAGGCAACTATGGCTACACCTTC.

This clonotype was recorded only once. This chain's CDR3 is CASSLGGGTGVAEAFF. DNA for the CDR3: TGTGCCAGCAGCTTAGGAGGGGGGACAGGGGTGGCTGAAGCTTTCTTT. The chain joins TRBV11-2 to TRBJ1-1; TRBD1 aligns across 10 bases. V lost 1 base, J lost 6 bases, and 8 bases stayed unmatched. Germline CDR1 is SGHAT and CDR2 is FQNNGV. The CDR3 is 16 residues long.

Only a few counts were recorded for this clonotype. The chain employs TRBV5-1 and TRBJ2-7; unclear D gene. The CDR3 sequence is 15 residues long. The V end was cut by 5 bases, the J end by 3 bases, with 18 bases between. In germline, CDR1 is SGHRS, CDR2 YFSETQ. CDR3 coding DNA: TGCGCCAGCAGTCTTCAGGTGGGGAACCTCTACGAGCAGTACTTC. It codes for CASSLQVGNLYEQYF.

The CDR3, as DNA: TGTGCCAGCAGCATCCGAACCCGGGGGAACGGGGAGCTGTTTTTT. Translation: CASSIRTRGNGELFF. The genes are TRBV2 and TRBJ2-2; TRBD2 might be the D (6 bases). Germline-derived CDR1 and CDR2 are SNHLY and FYNNEI. The CDR3 loop spans 15 amino acids. Trimming pared 6 bases from V and 7 bases from J, leaving 18 bases between.

The chain carries TRBV19 and TRBJ2-7, with TRBD1 matching over 7 bases. V was clipped by 5 bases and J by 3 bases; unmatched bases: 7. The CDR3 extends over 14 amino acids. Germline V gene lookup returns CDR1 LNHDA and CDR2 SQIVND (reference sequence). DNA of the CDR3: TGTGCCAGTAGTCCCGGGACAGACCGCTACGAGCAGTACTTC. Amino acids: CASSPGTDRYEQYF.

The chain employs TRBV9 and TRBJ2-1, with D tentatively TRBD1 or TRBD2 (5 bases each). Looked up from germline, CDR1 is SGDLS and CDR2 is YYNGEE. The V end was cut by 3 bases, the J end by 9 bases, with 16 bases between. This CDR3 contains 14 residues. DNA for the CDR3: TGTGCCAGCAGCGGAACTATGCCAGGGACTGAGCAGTTCTTC. This codes for CASSGTMPGTEQFF. The full variable domain, in which reference TRBV9 and TRBJ2-1 provide the parts outside the CDR3, is DSGVTQTPKHLITATGQRVTLRCSPRSGDLSVYWYQQSLDQGLQFLIQYYNGEERAKGNILERFSAQQFPDLHSELNLSSLELGDSALYFCASSGTMPGTEQFFGPGTRLTVL.

This clonotype appeared a few times. This chain joins TRBV21-1 and TRBJ1-5. TRBV21-1 is a known pseudogene. The CDR3 totals 19 residues. The CDR3 is CASSKVGPPGRDSNQPQHF. In DNA form, the CDR3 reads TGTGCCAGCAGCAAAGTAGGGCCCCCAGGGCGCGATAGCAATCAGCCCCAGCATTTT.

At least ten counts were recorded for this clonotype. The chain employs TRBV28 and TRBJ1-2; D is unresolved. The CDR3 is 12 residues long. CDR1 and CDR2 (germline): MDHEN, SYDVKM. The germline V and J ends were trimmed by 2 bases and 8 bases, with 9 bases remaining between them. This chain's CDR3 is CASSLDERGYTF. The CDR3, as DNA: TGTGCCAGCAGTTTAGATGAGAGAGGCTACACCTTC.

This clonotype was seen a handful of times. The chain joins TRBV20-1 to TRBJ1-1; TRBD1 matches 8 bases. The CDR3 spans 12 residues. Per germline, CDR1 DFQATT and CDR2 SNEGSKA (reference sequence). V lost 8 bases to trimming and J lost 1 base; unmatched junction nucleotides: 3. CDR3 region: CSTGQGNTEAFF. The CDR3 nucleotides are TGCAGTACCGGACAGGGGAACACTGAAGCTTTCTTT.

On this clonotype: One end of the junction fails to match germline, which may point to a read error. The rearrangement joins TRBV6-1 to TRBJ2-5, with 8 bases lining up with TRBD1. CDR3 length: 11 residues. Germline V gene lookup returns CDR1 MNHNS and CDR2 SASEGT. The CDR3 nucleotides read TGTGCCAGCAGGGCCTTGAACAGGGGGATCTTC. Its translation: CASRALNRGIF.

This clonotype was observed at least ten times. The rearrangement links TRBV20-1 to TRBJ2-6; D not certain. Germline-derived CDR1 and CDR2 are DFQATT and SNEGSKA (reference sequence). This CDR3 has 15 amino acids. V lost 6 bases to trimming and J lost 4 bases, with 16 bases between them. The CDR3 loop reads CSAAGPLRGANVLTF. CDR3 in DNA: TGCAGTGCGGCCGGCCCCCTAAGGGGGGCCAACGTCCTGACTTTC.

The chain has TRBV29-1 and TRBJ2-5; 11 bases align to TRBD1. Per germline, CDR1 SQVTM and CDR2 ANQGSEA. The CDR3 loop spans 15 amino acids. V trimming: 3 bases; J trimming: 4 bases; junction bases outside the gene matches: 7. The CDR3 region has the DNA TGCAGCGTTGAGAGGACAGGGGGCATGAGAGAGACCCAGTACTTC. This translates into CSVERTGGMRETQYF.

This clonotype came up a few times. The rearrangement links TRBV9 to TRBJ2-5; no reliable D call. The DNA end is a closer match to TRBJ2-7, so the J assignment may be wrong. The CDR3 runs to 14 residues. CDR1 SGDLS and CDR2 YYNGEE come from the germline V gene. Here the CDR3 reads CASSVGPGSYEQYF. The DNA for the CDR3 is TGTGCCAGCAGCGTAGGTCCTGGCTCCTACGAGCAGTACTTC.